A selection of T cell receptor beta chains follows, all from one sample in a study of CD8+CD57+ T cells in acquired aplastic anemia. TCRdb analysed the reads with MiXCR anew, one entry per CDR3 protein. The sample gives about 180,000 distinct CDR3 sequences, roughly 65% of which show up once; under 45% is in the top ten. The sequencing input was sorted CD4+, CD8+, or CD8+CD57+ T cells (not recorded which) from PBMCs. These receptors all come from a human donor with aplastic anemia. Both conserved end residues are part of each CDR3. Each record gives: V gene, J gene, CDR3 protein.

V gene: TRBV2
J gene: TRBJ1-1
CDR3 protein: CASSGIGVGVNTEAFF

V gene: TRBV7-2
J gene: TRBJ2-1
CDR3 protein: CASRGGNDNEQFF

V gene: TRBV29-1
J gene: TRBJ2-2
CDR3 protein: CSVGGAPYTGELFF

V gene: TRBV3-1
J gene: TRBJ2-2
CDR3 protein: CASSAAGVNGELFF

V gene: TRBV15
J gene: TRBJ1-2
CDR3 protein: CATSRDSGTPTYAYTF

V gene: TRBV7-6
J gene: TRBJ2-5
CDR3 protein: CASSLQAQETQYF

V gene: TRBV7-9
J gene: TRBJ2-5
CDR3 protein: CTSTAQETQYF

V gene: TRBV4-1
J gene: TRBJ2-1
CDR3 protein: CASSQGFGGARNEQFF

V gene: TRBV7-8
J gene: TRBJ1-1
CDR3 protein: CASSITGDTEAFF

V gene: TRBV2
J gene: TRBJ2-3
CDR3 protein: CASSGPSGGADTQYF

V gene: TRBV7-9
J gene: TRBJ2-2
CDR3 protein: CASSSPGIGELFF

V gene: TRBV6-5
J gene: TRBJ1-1
CDR3 protein: CASSYGMNTEAFF

V gene: TRBV19
J gene: TRBJ2-7
CDR3 protein: CASSERDGAYEQYF

V gene: TRBV7-2
J gene: TRBJ2-7
CDR3 protein: CASSRGSSGSSSYEQYF

V gene: TRBV20-1
J gene: TRBJ2-1
CDR3 protein: CSASGGGYNEQFF

V gene: TRBV12-3/TRBV12-4
J gene: TRBJ2-5
CDR3 protein: CASSLTGTSWETQYF

V gene: TRBV4-1
J gene: TRBJ1-6
CDR3 protein: CASSQDVGKFPLHF

V gene: TRBV6-5
J gene: TRBJ2-3
CDR3 protein: CASSYVAGAITDTQYF

V gene: TRBV29-1
J gene: TRBJ2-7
CDR3 protein: CSVEVRGEQYF

V gene: TRBV7-4
J gene: TRBJ1-4
CDR3 protein: CASSPTSGGLEKLFF

V gene: TRBV4-1
J gene: TRBJ2-7
CDR3 protein: CASSQDKAAGGSYEQYF

V gene: TRBV7-2
J gene: TRBJ2-5
CDR3 protein: CASSGTSGEGETQYF

V gene: TRBV10-3
J gene: TRBJ1-6
CDR3 protein: CAISDSDYNSPLHF

V gene: TRBV10-1
J gene: TRBJ2-2
CDR3 protein: CASRETSRVGNTGELFF

V gene: TRBV5-1
J gene: TRBJ2-1
CDR3 protein: CASSLEGPNEQFF

V gene: TRBV7-8
J gene: TRBJ2-5
CDR3 protein: CASSLGGSSRETQYF

V gene: TRBV9
J gene: TRBJ1-1
CDR3 protein: CASSVGSNTEAFF

V gene: TRBV15
J gene: TRBJ2-7
CDR3 protein: CATGGLAGGEQYF

V gene: TRBV10-3
J gene: TRBJ1-6
CDR3 protein: CAIRESPYDTNSPLHF

V gene: TRBV20-1
J gene: TRBJ1-6
CDR3 protein: CSARRGSENSPLHF

V gene: TRBV2
J gene: TRBJ2-2
CDR3 protein: CASSAGLLNTGELFF

V gene: TRBV25-1
J gene: TRBJ2-7
CDR3 protein: CASSGHGQVSYEQYF

V gene: TRBV5-8
J gene: TRBJ2-3
CDR3 protein: CASSVGQLRTDTQYF

V gene: TRBV10-2
J gene: TRBJ2-1
CDR3 protein: CASSERGPSYNEQFF

V gene: TRBV29-1
J gene: TRBJ1-1
CDR3 protein: CSVGALDAFF

V gene: TRBV7-6
J gene: TRBJ1-5
CDR3 protein: CATGGLDNQPQHF

V gene: TRBV2
J gene: TRBJ1-4
CDR3 protein: CASSEVENEKLFF

V gene: TRBV7-9
J gene: TRBJ2-7
CDR3 protein: CASSQVSGGPTSYEQYF

V gene: TRBV19
J gene: TRBJ2-2
CDR3 protein: CASIESSGELFF

V gene: TRBV12-3/TRBV12-4
J gene: TRBJ1-5
CDR3 protein: CASSPGDQPQHF

V gene: TRBV9
J gene: TRBJ2-5
CDR3 protein: CASNGLPQETQYF

V gene: TRBV12-3/TRBV12-4
J gene: TRBJ2-6
CDR3 protein: CASSTRQGVGANVLTF

V gene: TRBV29-1
J gene: -
CDR3 protein: CSVEGGAGREQYF

V gene: TRBV20-1
J gene: TRBJ1-6
CDR3 protein: CSASSGVNNSPLHF

V gene: TRBV19
J gene: TRBJ2-1
CDR3 protein: CASSTQGGVSYNEQFF

V gene: TRBV29-1
J gene: TRBJ2-7
CDR3 protein: CSVEGDGVSYEQYF

V gene: TRBV19
J gene: TRBJ2-1
CDR3 protein: CASSIALSSEQFF

V gene: TRBV2
J gene: TRBJ1-1
CDR3 protein: CASKISGVNTEAFF

V gene: TRBV10-1
J gene: TRBJ2-3
CDR3 protein: CASSESKGEAGIWGLPRDTQYF

V gene: TRBV20-1
J gene: TRBJ1-6
CDR3 protein: CSARDRAGSPLHF

V gene: TRBV2
J gene: TRBJ1-2
CDR3 protein: CASSETGNYGYTF

V gene: TRBV20-1
J gene: TRBJ2-7
CDR3 protein: CSATHHLTSGNPYEQYF

V gene: TRBV7-9
J gene: TRBJ2-7
CDR3 protein: CASSLLVIGGPGYEQYF

V gene: TRBV7-9
J gene: TRBJ1-1
CDR3 protein: CASSLAGGPQNTEAFF

V gene: TRBV15
J gene: TRBJ2-1
CDR3 protein: CATSREGLAGAYNEQFF

V gene: TRBV24-1
J gene: TRBJ1-2
CDR3 protein: CATSDWTGKDYGYTF

V gene: TRBV7-6
J gene: TRBJ2-2
CDR3 protein: CASSLASVATGELFF